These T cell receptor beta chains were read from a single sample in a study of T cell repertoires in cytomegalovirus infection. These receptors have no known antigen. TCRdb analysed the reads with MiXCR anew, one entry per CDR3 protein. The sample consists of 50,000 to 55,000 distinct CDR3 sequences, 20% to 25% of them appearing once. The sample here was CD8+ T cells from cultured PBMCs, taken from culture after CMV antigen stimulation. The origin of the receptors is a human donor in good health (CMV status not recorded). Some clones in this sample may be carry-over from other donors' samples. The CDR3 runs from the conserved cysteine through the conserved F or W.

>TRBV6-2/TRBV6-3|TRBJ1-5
CASSQREASQPQHF
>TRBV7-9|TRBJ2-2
CAIWTGLYTGELFF
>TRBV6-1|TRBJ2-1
CASSELAGGPNEQFF
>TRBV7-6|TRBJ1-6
CASSLVGTEASSYNSPLHF
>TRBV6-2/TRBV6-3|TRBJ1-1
CASSGTVNTEAFF
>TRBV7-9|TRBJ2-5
CASSLIEETQYF
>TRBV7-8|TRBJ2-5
CASSLDGGSGGNQETQYF
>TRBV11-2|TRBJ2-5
CASSPRGAGKETQYF
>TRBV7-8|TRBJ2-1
CASSLNSGPYNEQFF
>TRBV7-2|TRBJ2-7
CASSPSVFNSYEQYF
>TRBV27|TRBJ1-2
CASKRPGTGDGYTF
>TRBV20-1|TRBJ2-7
CSAMALTSGRPSYEQYF
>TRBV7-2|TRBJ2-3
CASSLGRRADTQYF
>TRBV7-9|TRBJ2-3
CASSPRQGADTQYF
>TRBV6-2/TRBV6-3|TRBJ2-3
CASSRLGRGTDTQYF
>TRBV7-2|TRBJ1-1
CASSPHSTGGAEAFF
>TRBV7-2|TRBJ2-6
CASSLVSGANVLTF
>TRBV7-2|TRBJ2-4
CASSFGHSKNIQYF
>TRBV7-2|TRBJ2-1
CASANYLGVDEQFF
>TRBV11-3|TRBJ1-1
CASSPQGRTEAFF
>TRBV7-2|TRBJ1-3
CASSFRPTWGLGGNTIYF
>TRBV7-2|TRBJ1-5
CASSPRSGQPQHF
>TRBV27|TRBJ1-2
CASSSTGTGAYGYTF
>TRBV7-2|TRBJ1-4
CATPVGTNEKLFF
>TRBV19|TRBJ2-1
CASSIALYNEQFF
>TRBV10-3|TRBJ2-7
CAISSGPDEQYF
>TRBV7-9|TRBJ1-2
CASSLGTVVGYTF
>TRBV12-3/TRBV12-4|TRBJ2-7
CASSRSGTGTYEQYF
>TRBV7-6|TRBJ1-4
CASSPQSLATNEKLFF
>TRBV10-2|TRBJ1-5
CASSNHRASNQPQHF
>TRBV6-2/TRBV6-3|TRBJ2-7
CASRGLAGVSYEQYF
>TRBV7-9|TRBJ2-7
CASSLEGGGEQYF
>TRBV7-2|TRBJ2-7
CASSLLSSGPFEQYF
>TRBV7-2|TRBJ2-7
CASSPSPGTAYEQYF
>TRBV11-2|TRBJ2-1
CASSTKPTGARDNEQFF
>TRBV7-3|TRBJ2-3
CASSSGGGPDTQYF
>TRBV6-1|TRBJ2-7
CAASYLSSYEQYF
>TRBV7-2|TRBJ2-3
CASSPQGGAGTDTQYF
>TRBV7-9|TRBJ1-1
CASSPSGAGNTEAFF
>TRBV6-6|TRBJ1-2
CASMAGANYGYTF
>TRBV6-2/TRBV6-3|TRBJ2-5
CASSYPGQAQWRETQYF
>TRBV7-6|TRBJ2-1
CASSYSGNEQFF
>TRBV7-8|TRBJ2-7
CASSPRTGEYEQYF
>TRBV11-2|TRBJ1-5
CASSLGGGNQPQHF
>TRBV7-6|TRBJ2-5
CASSLGSIEETQYF
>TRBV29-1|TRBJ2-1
CSVEGGLALSPNEQFF